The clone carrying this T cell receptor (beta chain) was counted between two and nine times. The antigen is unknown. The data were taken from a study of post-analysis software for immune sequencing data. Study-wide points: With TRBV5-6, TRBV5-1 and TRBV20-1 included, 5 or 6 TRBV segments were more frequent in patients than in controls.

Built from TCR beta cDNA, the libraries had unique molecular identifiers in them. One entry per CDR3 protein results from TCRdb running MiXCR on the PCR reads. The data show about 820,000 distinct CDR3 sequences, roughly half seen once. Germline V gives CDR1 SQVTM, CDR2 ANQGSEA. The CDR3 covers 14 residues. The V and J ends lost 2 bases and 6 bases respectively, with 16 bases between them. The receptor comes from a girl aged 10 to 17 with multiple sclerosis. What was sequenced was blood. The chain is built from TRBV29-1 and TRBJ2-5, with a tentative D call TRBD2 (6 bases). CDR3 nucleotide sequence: TGCAGCGTTGAACCCCCGGGGGTTTGGAAGACCCAGTACTTC. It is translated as CSVEPPGVWKTQYF.